The 28 T cell receptor beta chains below come from one sample, sequenced in a study of blood T cells in healthy people across ages. For the second PCR, which ran for roughly 7 to 11 cycles, a sample-barcoded 5' primer and a J-beta primer mix were used. TCRdb redid the calling of the 5' RACE reads with MiXCR, one entry per CDR3 protein. The repertoire holds some 1 million distinct CDR3 sequences, less than 50% seen once, with about 20% in the top ten. The specimen was blood. These receptors were collected from a woman aged 60-75 years in good health.

The J gene is TRBJ2-7, the V gene TRBV29-1; 8 bases agree with TRBD2. Germline loops: CDR1 SQVTM, CDR2 ANQGSEA. The CDR3 is made up of 12 amino acids. Trimming took 6 bases from V and 4 from J; bases not matched to a gene: 5. The CDR3 DNA sequence: TGCAGCGTGCATTTAGCGGGATACGAGCAGTACTTC. Residues: CSVHLAGYEQYF.

As concerns this clonotype: A junction end diverges from the germline sequence, so it may reflect a read error. This chain links TRBV28 with TRBJ2-5, with D possibly called TRBD1 or TRBD2 (5 bases each). Germline CDR1 MDHEN, CDR2 SYDVKM. The CDR3 is 11 amino acids. The CDR3 here is CTSSWGTLQYF. The DNA of the CDR3 is TGTACCAGCAGCTGGGGGACGTTGCAGTACTTC. Using reference TRBV28 and TRBJ2-5 for the parts outside the CDR3, the full variable domain is DVKVTQSSRYLVKRTGEKVFLECVQDMDHENMFWYRQDPGLGLRLIYFSYDVKMKEKGDIPEGYSVSREKKERFSLILESASTNQTSMYLCTSSWGTLQYFGPGTRLLVL.

The sample holds a few counts of this clonotype. The J gene is TRBJ2-7, the V gene TRBV29-1; no clear D gene. The V and J ends lost 5 bases and 5 bases respectively, with 16 bases between them. The CDR3 length is 13 residues. The germline CDR1 and CDR2 sequences are SQVTM and ANQGSEA. The CDR3 spells CSVLPWNSDEQYF. DNA for the CDR3: TGCAGCGTTCTCCCATGGAATTCCGACGAGCAGTACTTC.

The genes are TRBV29-1 and TRBJ2-7; the D gene is possibly TRBD1 (6 bases). The germline V gene encodes CDR1 SQVTM and CDR2 ANQGSEA. This CDR3 is built from 13 residues. The V and J ends lost 7 bases and 7 bases respectively, with 20 bases between them. This CDR3 is CSGGLRSSGEQYF. DNA of the CDR3: TGCAGCGGGGGGCTTCGGAGCTCTGGGGAGCAGTACTTC.

The chain is built from TRBV7-2 and TRBJ2-1; D possibly corresponds to TRBD2 (5 bases). Germline V gene data show CDR1 as SGHTA and CDR2 as FQGNSA. The CDR3 is 14 amino acids. The ends were cut back, 5 bases at V and 7 bases at J, with 15 bases in the middle. The CDR3 DNA follows: TGTGCCAGCAGCCCGGAAAGGAGGAGGAATGAGCAGTTCTTC. Translating gives CASSPERRRNEQFF.

J is TRBJ2-3 and V is TRBV29-1; 9 nucleotides agree with TRBD2. The CDR3 loop spans 15 amino acids. V trimming: 1 base; J trimming: 2 bases; junction bases outside the gene matches: 4. Per germline, CDR1 SQVTM and CDR2 ANQGSEA. CDR3 protein: CSVEVAGVHTDTQYF. The CDR3, as DNA: TGCAGCGTTGAAGTAGCGGGAGTCCACACAGATACGCAGTATTTT.

This clonotype has only one observation. The rearrangement uses TRBV28 and TRBJ1-4, with D possibly TRBD1 on 5 matching bases. The CDR3 totals 17 residues. The germline V gene encodes CDR1 MDHEN and CDR2 SYDVKM. Trimming cost V 4 bases and J 0 bases, with 15 bases left between them. The CDR3 nucleotides are TGTGCCAGCAGTTCTCCGGGGGACTCCTCAACTAATGAAAAACTGTTTTTT. It yields the protein CASSSPGDSSTNEKLFF.

CDR3 amino acids: CASSLGGQVAYEQYF. The CDR3 DNA reads TGCGCCAGCAGCTTGGGTGGACAGGTGGCCTACGAGCAGTACTTC. This chain joins TRBV5-1 and TRBJ2-4; TRBD1 agrees at 7 bases. The end of the DNA fits TRBJ2-7 better, so the J call may be wrong. The CDR3 has 15 amino acids. The germline V gene has CDR1 SGHRS and CDR2 YFSETQ.

The genes are TRBV20-1 and TRBJ1-2, with a weak D call TRBD1 (5 bases). With 6 bases removed from V and 0 bases from J, the gap between germline ends came to 11 bases. CDR1 is DFQATT and CDR2 is SNEGSKA in the germline V gene (reference sequence). This CDR3 has 13 residues. Here the CDR3 reads CSATGTANYGYTF. The CDR3 DNA reads as TGCAGTGCGACCGGGACGGCTAACTATGGCTACACCTTC.

The CDR3 here is CASSLEAVGVLRGYTF. The CDR3 coding sequence is TGCGCCAGCAGCTTGGAGGCGGTGGGGGTCCTACGTGGCTACACCTTC. The chain combines TRBV5-1 with TRBJ1-2; tentative D call: TRBD1 (5 bases). Trimming took off 0 bases at V and 7 bases at J, with 19 bases between the two ends. The germline V gene has CDR1 SGHRS and CDR2 YFSETQ. There are 16 residues in the CDR3.

The chain carries TRBV3-1 and TRBJ2-1, with D unclear. This CDR3 has 16 amino acids. V was pared by 1 base and J by 2 bases, with 12 bases between. The germline V gene encodes CDR1 LGHDT and CDR2 YNNKEL (reference sequence). DNA for the CDR3: TGTGCCAGCAGCCAAGCTCCCGACAATCCCTACAATGAGCAGTTCTTC. It specifies CASSQAPDNPYNEQFF.

This clonotype was observed once. V gene TRBV12-5 combines with J gene TRBJ2-5; 8 bases are a match to TRBD1. Trimming at V came to 5 bases and at J to 3 bases, leaving 11 bases not matched to a gene. The CDR3 consists of 16 residues. Germline V gene data show CDR1 as LGHNT and CDR2 as FRNRAP. The CDR3 is CASGPGQGRFEETQYF. In DNA form, the CDR3 reads TGTGCTAGTGGTCCCGGACAGGGAAGGTTTGAAGAGACCCAGTACTTC.

The chain recombines TRBV19 with TRBJ2-1, with TRBD2 identical over 12 bases. Trimming cost V 1 base and J 7 bases; bases outside gene matches: 8. The CDR3 totals 17 residues. The germline V gene encodes CDR1 LNHDA and CDR2 SQIVND (reference sequence). The DNA for the CDR3 is TGTGCCAGTAGTATAGCCGGCCAAACTAGCGGGAGGAATGAGCAGTTCTTC. Its protein is CASSIAGQTSGRNEQFF.

The chain links TRBV29-1 to TRBJ1-5, with unresolved D. The CDR3 totals 11 residues. Germline CDR1 SQVTM, CDR2 ANQGSEA. V lost 1 base and J 11 bases, leaving 9 bases between the germline ends. CDR3 sequence (DNA): TGCAGCGTTGAAGTAGCGGGAGCCCAGCATTTT. The encoded protein is CSVEVAGAQHF.

This clonotype came up a few times. This sequence joins TRBV30 and TRBJ2-7; 9 bases agree with TRBD2. The CDR3 consists of 15 residues. CDR1 is GTSNPN, CDR2 SVGIG, per germline (reference sequence). V lost 4 bases to trimming and J lost 7 bases; unmatched junction nucleotides: 14. The CDR3 here is CAWNPTVTSGREQYF. The CDR3 DNA is TGTGCCTGGAACCCGACCGTGACTAGCGGCAGAGAGCAGTACTTC.

The CDR3 reads CASSPRQYSYEQYF. The CDR3 DNA is TGTGCCAGCAGCCCCCGACAGTATTCCTACGAGCAGTACTTC. The chain combines TRBV9 with TRBJ2-7; D is perhaps TRBD1 (5 bases). This CDR3 spans 14 amino acids. Germline CDR1 and CDR2: SGDLS and YYNGEE. The V end was cut by 4 bases, the J end by 1 base, with 12 bases between.

V and J are TRBV5-1 and TRBJ2-1, with TRBD2 matching 8 bases. The CDR3 is 16 residues long. V shed 1 base, J shed 0 bases, and the junction held 3 bases outside the gene matches. Germline V gene lookup returns CDR1 SGHRS and CDR2 YFSETQ. The CDR3 region has the DNA TGCGCCAGCAGCTTGCTCAGCGGGAGCTCCTACAATGAGCAGTTCTTC. This translates into CASSLLSGSSYNEQFF. The variable domain in full, with the rest retrieved from reference TRBV5-1 and TRBJ2-1, is KAGVTQTPRYLIKTRGQQVTLSCSPISGHRSVSWYQQTPGQGLQFLFEYFSETQRNKGNFPGRFSGRQFSNSRSEMNVSTLELGDSALYLCASSLLSGSSYNEQFFGPGTRLTVL.

A few counts support this clonotype. The rearrangement joins TRBV28 to TRBJ2-7; D remains ambiguous. CDR1 and CDR2 (germline): MDHEN, SYDVKM. Trimming took off 7 bases at V and 1 base at J, with 5 bases between the two ends. This CDR3 has 11 amino acids. CDR3 bases: TGTGCCAGCACCCTGTCCTACGAGCAGTACTTC. Translated, it gives CASTLSYEQYF.

This clonotype showed up just a few times. This chain connects TRBV20-1 to TRBJ2-7; no reliable D call. CDR1 is DFQATT and CDR2 is SNEGSKA in the germline V gene (reference sequence). The CDR3 runs to 12 residues. Trimming took off 5 bases at V and 0 bases at J, with 8 bases between the two ends. The CDR3 reads CSAVQSSYEQYF. The DNA of the CDR3 is TGCAGTGCTGTCCAGTCCTCCTACGAGCAGTACTTC.

The chain has TRBV29-1 and TRBJ1-1; weak D call: TRBD1 (5 bases). Germline-derived CDR1 and CDR2 are SQVTM and ANQGSEA. The CDR3 totals 14 residues. V lost 7 bases to trimming and J lost 4 bases, with 19 bases between them. CDR3: CSAGGGYGSTEAFF. CDR3 sequence (DNA): TGCAGCGCCGGGGGGGGGTACGGCAGCACTGAAGCTTTCTTT.

The V and J genes are TRBV20-1 and TRBJ2-7; D call uncertain. CDR1 is DFQATT and CDR2 is SNEGSKA in the germline V gene (reference sequence). This CDR3 spans 12 amino acids. Trimming removed 6 bases from V and 2 bases from J, with 11 bases in between. CDR3 DNA: TGCAGTGCCCGGTGGCGGACCTACGAGCAGTACTTC. Translation: CSARWRTYEQYF.

This clonotype appeared a few times. V usage is TRBV4-2 and J usage is TRBJ2-5, with TRBD2 matching 10 bases. The J segment lost 3 bases and the V segment lost 1 base, leaving 8 bases of the junction unmatched. The CDR3 covers 17 residues. Germline CDR1 LGHNA, CDR2 YNFKEQ. For the CDR3, the DNA is TGTGCCAGCAGCCAAGCCCCCACTAGCGGGAATGAAGAGACCCAGTACTTC. Translation: CASSQAPTSGNEETQYF.

The rearrangement links TRBV28 to TRBJ1-5; 7 bases agree with TRBD1. The germline V gene encodes CDR1 MDHEN and CDR2 SYDVKM. After removal of 5 bases from V and 2 bases from J, the junction contained 12 bases not matched to a gene. The CDR3 sequence is 17 residues long. CDR3 sequence (DNA): TGTGCCAGCAGTCCCCGACAGGGAAAAGTGCGCAATCAGCCCCAGCATTTT. Amino acids: CASSPRQGKVRNQPQHF.

The rearrangement joins TRBV29-1 to TRBJ2-7, with TRBD2 matching over 11 bases. Germline loops: CDR1 SQVTM, CDR2 ANQGSEA. After removal of 4 bases from V and 6 bases from J, the junction contained 5 bases not matched to a gene. This CDR3 region has 13 residues. CDR3 loop: CSVVLLAGAEQYF. In nucleotides, the CDR3 is TGCAGCGTTGTGCTACTAGCGGGAGCCGAGCAGTACTTC.

Concerning this clonotype itself: One base away lies a much larger clone, so this may be a sequencing read error. This chain joins TRBV25-1 and TRBJ2-1; 9 bases fit TRBD1. This CDR3 is built from 15 residues. Germline assignment: CDR1 MGHDK and CDR2 SYGVNS. CDR3 sequence (DNA): TGTGCCAGCTCAACCGGGACAGGGATGGGGAATGTGCAGTTCTTC. It specifies CASSTGTGMGNVQFF.

This clonotype was observed a few times. This chain links TRBV4-2 with TRBJ2-1, with unresolved D. The germline CDR1 and CDR2 sequences are LGHNA and YNFKEQ. V was cut by 0 bases and J by 9 bases, with 6 bases left in between. This CDR3 is built from 12 residues. The CDR3: CASSQDITEQFF. In nucleotides, the CDR3 is TGTGCCAGCAGCCAAGATATCACTGAGCAGTTCTTC.

This clonotype appeared once. This chain uses TRBV12-3 or TRBV12-4 with TRBJ2-1; no clear D. The CDR3 is made up of 18 amino acids. Trimming stripped 6 bases from V and 0 bases from J, with 21 bases between. The CDR3 nucleotides read TGTGCCAGCAGCCTGGGAACGATTAGACTGGTCTCCTACAATGAGCAGTTCTTC. This codes for CASSLGTIRLVSYNEQFF.

The rearrangement joins TRBV27 to TRBJ2-1; 7 bases are shared with TRBD1. The better agreement between TRBJ2-7 and the DNA end casts doubt on the J call. The CDR3 extends over 14 amino acids. The germline V gene has CDR1 MNHEY and CDR2 SMNVEV (reference sequence). The CDR3 DNA reads TGTGCCAGCAGTTTTCTGGGACAGCGGTCGGAGCAGTACTTC. It translates to CASSFLGQRSEQYF.